The following is a T cell receptor (beta chain) sequence with its context. This receptor's antigen is unknown. Qualities for individual bases were not recorded, and no much larger clone is one base off. Libraries came from RACE. TCRdb lists the instrument as NextSeq 500. Library preparation attached unique molecular identifiers to individual cDNA molecules for quantitative, reproducible TCR counting. For every blood RNA sample, sequencing covered both the TCR alpha and TCR beta chains. Per the original workflow: Samples had a median of about 90,000 TCRs, with a range from roughly 20,000 to 700,000. The Decombinator software suite was used to annotate V, J and CDR3 in the TCR reads. For PS versus PT1 abundance plots, all samples were subsampled to the same number of TCRs (28,000). Expanded TCRs were defined as absent before sensitization and observed at least eight times at the 2-week time point. The raw public data were reprocessed by TCRdb itself: fastp quality trimming at Q25, MiXCR clonotype calling, in-frame beta chains only. Under each unique CDR3 protein, matching rows form one entry showing the most common genes and DNA. The V and J calls were determined by TCRdb, not by the authors. In this sample the table shows about 380,000 distinct CDR3 sequences, approximately 5.1% of which occur a single time. Under 3% of the sample lies in the top ten.

What the time point label conveys for this sample: patch test 1, 2 weeks after DPC sensitization. The treatment or condition label here, explained by the study, means: therapeutic diphenylcyclopropenone sensitization with weekly scalp DPC. Blood at each patch-test visit was drawn before the patch test was applied. To be eligible, patients had to be aged 18 to 70, diagnosed with alopecia and judged suitable for DPC therapy, while pregnant patients were excluded. Total RNA was extracted from unfractionated whole blood that had been collected in Tempus Blood RNA tubes. The sample belongs to a study of human T cells and chemical hapten exposure (dated by TCRdb to the early 2020s). For the study in its entirety: For sensitization, 2% DPC in acetone was applied to a 2 cm by 2 cm area of upper inner arm skin. Patients additionally received weekly therapeutic DPC doses to the scalp throughout the approximately 24-week study period. Patch tests used Finn chambers with 0.01% DPC on the upper back, scored after 6 days by International Contact Dermatitis Research Group standards. Most of the patients in the cohort were female, and the cohort covered alopecia areata with under or over 50% scalp involvement, alopecia totalis and alopecia universalis. Libraries were pooled for sequencing, and variation in per-sample TCR yields was attributed mainly to small differences in library volumes within the pool. In alopecia patients, the study followed how the peripheral blood TCR repertoire changed in vivo over primary and secondary sensitization to diphenylcyclopropenone (DPC), a hapten. Blood samples were taken from patients before sensitization (week 0) and then at 2, 6 and about 24 weeks after DPC sensitization. Blood for TCR sequencing was provided by twenty-nine alopecia patients at one to four time points (pre-sensitization, 2, 6 and 24 weeks).

The investigation overall reported the following: The number of TCRs above 1 in 1000 frequency did not change with DPC sensitization; there was no evidence of global repertoire structure alterations. After repeated subsampling, the strength of the expansion versus patch-test correlation and the threshold at which it became significant changed. The number of PT1 expanded TCRs positively correlated with patch test score, significant at thresholds 8, 16 and 32 but not 4. Significantly more large CDR3 similarity clusters were formed by expanded TCRs than by pre-sensitization or healthy control sets, consistent with antigen-driven responses. Because all patients had alopecia, a presumed autoimmune disease, the immune response of the patients might differ from that of healthy individuals.

The CDR3 starts with the cysteine, ends with the phenylalanine, and has 14 residues. Of all the DNA, just the CDR3 is kept, 42 bases in frame from base 1. V loses 4 bases, J loses 0 bases, and the germline ends lie 10 bases apart. CDR1 SEHNR and CDR2 FQNEAQ were looked up in the germline V gene (reference sequence). The origin of this receptor is a woman between 50 and 59 years old with alopecia areata. Some clones in this sample may be carry-over from other donors' samples. This sequence uses TRBV7-9 and TRBJ2-7; 6 matching bases give a weak D call of TRBD1. The specimen comprised whole blood, sampled in connection with sensitization to the hapten diphenylcyclopropenone (DPC). The DNA sequence reads TGTGCCAGCAGCTCGGACAGTAGCTCCTACGAGCAGTACTTC. This codes for CASSSDSSSYEQYF.